Listed here are 13 T cell receptor beta chains from one sample, sequenced in a study of OX40 agonist ivuxolimab in advanced cancers. The library was prepared using the immunoSEQ multiplex PCR assay. TCRdb took over this immuneACCESS table, retaining in-frame rearrangements with V and J assigned. Such tables are incomplete; in checked studies, under half of the missing clones stem from an unresolved V gene, and the remainder is unexplained. In all, the sample holds some 55,000 clones, and around 85% of those were seen once. About 13% of the sample rests with the top ten. The material was CD4+ or CD8+ T cells sorted from blood, obtained in a trial of the OX40 agonist ivuxolimab. The source of these receptors is an adult with an advanced solid tumor such as melanoma, head and neck, liver or kidney cancer.

V gene TRBV18 combines with J gene TRBJ1-2; D remains ambiguous. The CDR3 totals 14 residues. Germline V gene sequence: CDR1 KGHSH, CDR2 LQKENI. V was shortened by 3 bases and J by 3 bases, with 11 bases between the two germline ends. The CDR3 reads CASSPEYDHYGYTF. The CDR3 DNA is TGTGCCAGCTCACCGGAGTACGACCACTATGGCTACACCTTC.

The chain uses TRBV4-2 and TRBJ2-1; the match to TRBD1 covers 8 bases. The CDR3 is 16 amino acids. Germline V gene sequence: CDR1 LGHNA, CDR2 YNFKEQ. Trimming removed 1 base from V and 0 bases from J; junction bases left unmatched: 2. CDR3 bases: TGTGCCAGCAGCCAAGCTGACAGGGGCTCCTACAATGAGCAGTTCTTC. It translates to CASSQADRGSYNEQFF.

This clone is labeled medium-sized (0.01 to 0.1%). The chain joins TRBV19 to TRBJ1-5, with a weak D call TRBD1 (5 bases). The CDR3 is 14 amino acids. The V gene lost 6 bases and the J gene lost 7 bases, with 16 bases spanning the gap. The germline CDR1 and CDR2 sequences are LNHDA and SQIVND (reference sequence). The CDR3 protein is CASRMGQSRQPQHF. DNA for the CDR3: TGTGCCAGTAGGATGGGGCAGTCGCGACAGCCCCAGCATTTT.

The chain combines TRBV7-9 with TRBJ2-1; 9 bases map to TRBD2. J lost 4 bases, V lost 1 base, and 2 bases had no gene match. The CDR3 loop spans 15 amino acids. Germline V gene lookup returns CDR1 SEHNR and CDR2 FQNEAQ (reference sequence). CDR3 protein: CASSLGLAGYNEQFF. As DNA, the CDR3 is TGTGCCAGCAGCTTAGGGCTAGCGGGGTACAATGAGCAGTTCTTC.

The genes are TRBV5-6 and TRBJ1-2; D remains ambiguous. The CDR3 consists of 14 residues. Trimming removed 0 bases from V and 4 bases from J, with 10 bases in between. Germline V gene data show CDR1 as SGHDT and CDR2 as YYEEEE. The CDR3, as DNA: TGTGCCAGCAGCTTGGTGTCCCGGAGCTATGGCTACACCTTC. This sequence encodes CASSLVSRSYGYTF.

A note on this clone: This CDR3 is also generated by other DNA sequences in the sample. The V gene is TRBV7-9, the J gene TRBJ2-7, with D uncertain. The CDR3 is 13 amino acids. The ends were cut back, 5 bases at V and 2 bases at J, with 10 bases in the middle. Germline V gene data show CDR1 as SEHNR and CDR2 as FQNEAQ (reference sequence). The CDR3 is CASSPKGPYEQYF. CDR3 in DNA: TGTGCCAGCAGCCCTAAGGGTCCCTACGAGCAGTACTTC. Supplemented by reference TRBV7-9 and TRBJ2-7, the full variable domain reads DTGVSQNPRHKITKRGQNVTFRCDPISEHNRLYWYRQTLGQGPEFLTYFQNEAQLEKSRLLSDRFSAERPKGSFSTLEIQRTEQGDSAMYLCASSPKGPYEQYFGPGTRLTVT.

This chain connects TRBV13 to TRBJ1-1, with a possible D match to TRBD1 (5 bases). V was cut by 1 base and J by 6 bases, with 12 bases left in between. CDR1 PRHDT and CDR2 FYEKMQ come from the germline V gene (reference sequence). The CDR3 length is 14 residues. Here the CDR3 reads CASSLVGRDPEAFF. The DNA for the CDR3 is TGTGCCAGCAGCTTAGTGGGCAGGGACCCTGAAGCTTTCTTT. Complete variable domain (other parts from reference TRBV13 and TRBJ1-1): AAGVIQSPRHLIKEKRETATLKCYPIPRHDTVYWYQQGPGQDPQFLISFYEKMQSDKGSIPDRFSAQQFSDYHSELNMSSLELGDSALYFCASSLVGRDPEAFFGQGTRLTVV.

The genes are TRBV11-3 and TRBJ2-7; 7 bases line up with TRBD1. This CDR3 has 14 amino acids. Germline V CDR1 and CDR2: SGHNT, YENEEA. V was clipped by 5 bases and J by 6 bases; unmatched bases: 10. Here the CDR3 reads CASSPPGGTGEQYF. The CDR3 DNA follows: TGTGCCAGCAGCCCCCCAGGGGGAACTGGCGAGCAGTACTTC.

The V call is TRBV10-3, the J call TRBJ2-3; 7 positions agree with TRBD2. The V segment lost 0 bases and the J segment 4 bases; nucleotides outside the gene matches: 13. Germline values: CDR1 ENHRY, CDR2 SYGVKD. There are 18 residues in the CDR3. CDR3 DNA: TGTGCCATCAGTGAGTCCGAAGCGGCACTAGCGTTCGCAGATACGCAGTATTTT. It yields the protein CAISESEAALAFADTQYF.

This clone was recorded once. The V call is TRBV5-4, the J call TRBJ2-1; the match to TRBD2 covers 7 bases. Trimming took 4 bases from V and 0 from J; bases not matched to a gene: 7. The CDR3 extends over 16 amino acids. Germline values: CDR1 SGHNT, CDR2 YYREEE (reference sequence). The CDR3 loop is CASSPKGGSSYNEQFF. The CDR3, as DNA: TGTGCCAGCAGCCCCAAGGGCGGGAGCTCCTACAATGAGCAGTTCTTC.

The chain couples TRBV5-8 to TRBJ1-1, with D perhaps matching TRBD1 (5 bases). The V end was cut by 4 bases, the J end by 6 bases, with 16 bases between. The CDR3 totals 14 residues. The germline gives CDR1 SGHTS, CDR2 YDEGEE. The CDR3 DNA sequence: TGTGCCAGCAGCATTGGCAGGGTTCCGGCTGAAGCTTTCTTT. Encoded protein: CASSIGRVPAEAFF.

V is TRBV2 and J is TRBJ1-5; D is ambiguous. CDR3 length: 12 residues. From germline, CDR1 is SNHLY and CDR2 FYNNEI. V lost 3 bases, J lost 6 bases, and 6 bases lay in between. The CDR3: CASSESAQPQHF. The CDR3 nucleotides are TGTGCCAGCAGTGAGTCGGCTCAGCCCCAGCATTTT.

This rearrangement joins TRBV5-1 to TRBJ2-1; tentatively, D is TRBD1 (6 bases). V was pared by 0 bases and J by 9 bases, with 19 bases between. In germline, CDR1 is SGHRS, CDR2 YFSETQ. The CDR3 covers 16 residues. CDR3 DNA: TGCGCCAGCAGCTTGGGACAGGCTCTTCGGGTTATTGAGCAGTTCTTC. It translates to CASSLGQALRVIEQFF.